Listed below are T cell receptor beta chains from one sample, sequenced in a study of graft-versus-host responses after intestinal transplantation. Their antigen targets remain unknown. Profiling relied on immunoSEQ multiplex PCR, and the TCRdb table lists in-frame clones only, not all of them. The sample holds about 73,000 clones; nearly 90% are singletons and the top ten take about 4%. The input for sequencing was unstimulated CD8+ T cells sorted from spleen or lymph node cells, taken before transplant. These receptors all come from a human donor who was the organ donor for an intestinal transplant. CDR3s include the opening cysteine and the closing phenylalanine or tryptophan. A D gene is named only where the DNA matches it firmly. Clone sizes are given selectively: once, few, many, or a class where the clone is expanded.

v_call	clone_size	j_call	d_call	cdr3_nt	cdr3_aa
TRBV7-3	NA	TRBJ2-3	NA	TGTGCCAGCAGCTTAATTCCGAGTGATACGCAGTATTTT	CASSLIPSDTQYF
TRBV6-4	once	TRBJ2-2	TRBD1	TGTGCCAGCAGTGACGAGCGAGGGGGCGCCGGGGAGCTGTTTTTT	CASSDERGGAGELFF
TRBV16	NA	TRBJ1-5	TRBD1	TGTGCCAGCAGCTCAGGGACAGGGCTTAGCAATCAGCCCCAGCATTTT	CASSSGTGLSNQPQHF
TRBV4-2	NA	TRBJ1-6	TRBD1	TGTGCCAGCAGCCATTCCGGGACAGGGGGCGGAGAGAGTTCACCCCTCCACTTT	CASSHSGTGGGESSPLHF
TRBV6-5	NA	TRBJ1-3	NA	TGTGCCAGCAGTTATGGGGAAGGGGTTGGAAACACCATATATTTT	CASSYGEGVGNTIYF
TRBV7-2	NA	TRBJ1-2	TRBD1	TGTGCCACTATATCACAGGGGTTGGGTGGCTACACCTTC	CATISQGLGGYTF
TRBV9	NA	TRBJ1-3	NA	TGTGCCAGCAGCCCACAGGACAGCTCTGGAAACACCATATATTTT	CASSPQDSSGNTIYF
TRBV28	once	TRBJ2-6	TRBD1	TGTGCCAGCAGTGCGACAGGGGGCCCCGCGAGGGCCAACGTCCTGACTTTC	CASSATGGPARANVLTF
TRBV5-1	NA	TRBJ1-6	NA	TGCGCCAGCAGCTTAGGAGGGGAAAGGGATTCACCCCTCCACTTT	CASSLGGERDSPLHF
TRBV29-1	NA	TRBJ1-2	NA	TGCAGCGTTGTAACACCGGGGGGCTACACCTTC	CSVVTPGGYTF
TRBV30	NA	TRBJ1-2	TRBD1	TGTGCCTGGATGGGACAGACTAACTATGGCTACACCTTC	CAWMGQTNYGYTF
TRBV2	once	TRBJ2-1	TRBD2	TGTGCCAGCAGTGCCCGGGGAGGGGTCAATGAGCAGTTCTTC	CASSARGGVNEQFF
TRBV9	NA	TRBJ1-2	NA	TGTGCCAGCAGCGTAGTCGGGAGGGCCATTTCGGTTGGCTACACCTTC	CASSVVGRAISVGYTF
TRBV19	NA	TRBJ1-3	NA	TGTGCCAGTAGTATCGACAAAGAGCTGCTCTACTCTGGAAACACCATATATTTT	CASSIDKELLYSGNTIYF
TRBV19	NA	TRBJ1-1	TRBD1	TGTGCCAGTAGCCACGACAGGGGGGGTGGAATGGATGGTACTGAAGCTTTCTTT	CASSHDRGGGMDGTEAFF
TRBV30	NA	TRBJ2-1	TRBD2	TGTGCCTGGACTTTCGTAGCGGGGGGGCATGAGCAGTTCTTC	CAWTFVAGGHEQFF
TRBV5-1	NA	TRBJ2-2	TRBD2	TGCGCCAGCAGCACCACAGCGGGGGGGCGGGAGACCGGGGAGCTGTTTTTT	CASSTTAGGRETGELFF
TRBV4-1	NA	TRBJ1-3	TRBD1	TGCGCCAGCACCACGACAGGGACCCCTGGAAACACCATATATTTT	CASTTTGTPGNTIYF
TRBV5-6	NA	TRBJ1-5	NA	TGTGCCAGCAGCTTCTCCCATGGGGGGGGGCCCCAGCATTTT	CASSFSHGGGPQHF
TRBV2	NA	TRBJ2-1	NA	TGTGCCAGCAGTGAAGCGCTAGGTTACGAGCAGTTCTTC	CASSEALGYEQFF
TRBV7-9	NA	TRBJ1-6	TRBD1	TGTGCCAGCAGTCCTCCTCGCTCGGGGACAGGGAATAATTCACCCCTCCACTTT	CASSPPRSGTGNNSPLHF
TRBV27	once	TRBJ1-3	NA	TGTGCCAGCAGTTCTGGGGACACTTGGGCTGGAAACACCATATATTTT	CASSSGDTWAGNTIYF
TRBV4-1	NA	TRBJ1-6	NA	TGCGCCAGCAGCCAAGATTCGGGATTGAATTCACCCCTCCACTTT	CASSQDSGLNSPLHF
TRBV19	NA	TRBJ2-2	NA	TGTGCCAGTAGTATAAAGGAACTAAGGGGCACCGGGGAGCTGTTTTTT	CASSIKELRGTGELFF
TRBV2	NA	TRBJ2-1	TRBD2	TGTGCCGAGGGACTAGCGGATTACAATGAGCAGTTCTTC	CAEGLADYNEQFF
TRBV5-8	NA	TRBJ2-3	TRBD2	TGTGCCAGCAGCTTTGGCGGGGGTGCCACAGATACGCAGTATTTT	CASSFGGGATDTQYF
TRBV5-4	NA	TRBJ2-2	NA	TGTGCCAGCAGCCCCTCGTGGCTTCCCGGGGAGCTGTTTTTT	CASSPSWLPGELFF
TRBV29-1	NA	TRBJ2-3	TRBD1	TGCAGGGTGGCCGGGACAGGGGGCTCAGATACGCAGTATTTT	CRVAGTGGSDTQYF
TRBV4-3	NA	TRBJ1-2	TRBD1	TGCGCCAGCAGCCAGGATGGGACAGGGTATGGCTACACCTTC	CASSQDGTGYGYTF
TRBV2	NA	TRBJ1-5	NA	TGTGCCAGCAGGGACAATTATAGCAATCAGCCCCAGCATTTT	CASRDNYSNQPQHF
TRBV7-2	NA	TRBJ1-1	NA	TGTGCCAGCAGCCACTGGTTCGGGGGGGACACTGAAGCTTTCTTT	CASSHWFGGDTEAFF
TRBV28	few	TRBJ1-3	TRBD1	TGTGCCAGCGGGACAGGGTCTGGAAACACCATATATTTT	CASGTGSGNTIYF
TRBV6-5	NA	TRBJ1-5	TRBD1	TGTGCCAGCGGGCTGGGACAGGGCAATCAGCCCCAGCATTTT	CASGLGQGNQPQHF
TRBV5-6	NA	TRBJ1-6	NA	TGTGCCAGCAGCACCGGTGATAATTCACCCCTCCACTTT	CASSTGDNSPLHF
TRBV15	NA	TRBJ1-1	TRBD1	TGTGCCACCGGCCGGGGACAGGCGAACACTGAAGCTTTCTTT	CATGRGQANTEAFF
TRBV2	NA	TRBJ1-2	NA	TGTGCCACCCCGACAGTTAACTATGGCTACACCTTC	CATPTVNYGYTF
TRBV11-2	once	TRBJ1-1	NA	TGTGCCAGCAGCTACACTAGGCCCAACACTGAAGCTTTCTTT	CASSYTRPNTEAFF
TRBV6-1	NA	TRBJ1-1	NA	TGTGCCAGCAGTGACCACAGGGCCCTGAACACTGAAGCTTTCTTT	CASSDHRALNTEAFF
TRBV9	NA	TRBJ2-3	TRBD1	TGTGCCAGCAGCGTATGGGGACAGAACACAGATACGCAGTATTTT	CASSVWGQNTDTQYF
TRBV11-2	NA	TRBJ2-5	TRBD1	TGTGCCAGCAGCTTAAAGCCCGGGACAGATCTACAAGAGACCCAGTACTTC	CASSLKPGTDLQETQYF
TRBV18	NA	TRBJ2-3	NA	TGTGCCAGCTCCAGTTTAGCGGCTGGCACAGATACGCAGTATTTT	CASSSLAAGTDTQYF
TRBV6-6	NA	TRBJ2-1	TRBD1	TGTGCCAGCAGTTACTCGGGACAGGGCTCCTACAATGAGCAGTTCTTC	CASSYSGQGSYNEQFF
TRBV2	NA	TRBJ2-3	NA	TGTGCCAGCAGTGGAGTCCTCGGCAGGGAAAGCACAGATACGCAGTATTTT	CASSGVLGRESTDTQYF
TRBV5-1	NA	TRBJ2-1	TRBD1	TGCGCCAGCAGCTCGGGGGACAGGTTTACTGTTAACCCCTACAATGAGCAGTTCTTC	CASSSGDRFTVNPYNEQFF
TRBV4-1	NA	TRBJ1-1	TRBD1	TGCGCCAGCAGCCACTTTTCCTTAACAGGGGGGAACACTGAAGCTTTCTTT	CASSHFSLTGGNTEAFF
TRBV27	NA	TRBJ1-3	TRBD1	TGTGCCAGCAGCCCCCTAACGACAGGGGGCGCTTCTGGAAACACCATATATTTT	CASSPLTTGGASGNTIYF
TRBV4-2	NA	TRBJ1-1	NA	TGTGCCAGCAGCCAAGGCTTGACAGCGAACACTGAAGCTTTCTTT	CASSQGLTANTEAFF
TRBV7-9	NA	TRBJ2-5	NA	TGTGCCAGCAGCTTATTGGGGGGGCCGGAGACCCAGTACTTC	CASSLLGGPETQYF
TRBV6-5	NA	TRBJ2-5	NA	TGTGCCAGCAGAAAAAGCAGGTACCTTCAAGAGACCCAGTACTTC	CASRKSRYLQETQYF
TRBV25-1	NA	TRBJ2-1	TRBD2	TGTGCCGTTCTAGCGGGGGGGCTCAATGAGCAGTTCTTC	CAVLAGGLNEQFF
TRBV4-3	once	TRBJ1-1	TRBD1	TGCGCCAGCAGCCAAGATTCCCGGACAGGGGGCACTGAAGCTTTCTTT	CASSQDSRTGGTEAFF
TRBV7-6	NA	TRBJ1-4	TRBD1	TGTGCCAGCAGCACCCGACAGGGAGGTAATGAAAAACTGTTTTTT	CASSTRQGGNEKLFF
TRBV15	NA	TRBJ2-2	NA	TGTGCCACCAGCAGTCCAGGGGAGACGGGTACCGGGGAGCTGTTTTTT	CATSSPGETGTGELFF
TRBV2	NA	TRBJ2-1	TRBD2	TGTGCCACCCCCCGGGGGGCGGGGGGGCTTGAGCAGTTCTTC	CATPRGAGGLEQFF